This T cell receptor beta chain was sequenced during a study of shared clonotypes between healthy human individuals. Broader study findings: Clonotype sharing among donors likely depends on sequencing depth.

TCRdb's table, derived via immunoSEQ multiplex PCR, lists solely in-frame clones and lacks some. Among some 2,500,000 clones listed, under 95% were seen once. Turning to this clone: What it binds is unknown.

The length of the CDR3 is 16 residues. V was pared by 2 bases and J by 6 bases, with 8 bases of the junction left unmatched. Germline assignment: CDR1 SGHRS and CDR2 YFSETQ. The clonotype was recovered from a man aged 18 to 29 in good health. Some clones in this sample may be carry-over from other donors' samples. The sequencing sample was made of naive CD4+ T cells from PBMCs. Subset in this sample: CD45RA+ positively selected. This chain uses TRBV5-1 with TRBJ2-7; TRBD2 aligns across 13 bases. CDR3 loop: CASSFGLAGDLGEQYF. Written as DNA, the CDR3 is TGCGCCAGCAGCTTCGGACTAGCGGGAGATCTGGGCGAGCAGTACTTC.